The text below deals with one T cell receptor beta chain. V was cut by 2 bases and J by 0 bases, with 11 bases left in between. The CDR3 has 16 amino acids. In germline, CDR1 is MDHEN, CDR2 SYDVKM. This specimen belongs to a study of control samples from healthy donors and cancer patients. Data came from immunoSEQ multiplex PCR; TCRdb stores just in-frame clones and leaves some out. The sample lists approximately 170,000 clones, roughly 90% occurring once. What was sequenced was blood. This rearrangement joins TRBV28 to TRBJ1-5, with D tentatively TRBD1 (5 bases). The source of this sequence is a woman aged 25 to 45 in good health. In DNA, the CDR3 is TGTGCCAGCAGTTTAAGGGGCACACTTAGCAATCAGCCCCAGCATTTT. Its translation is CASSLRGTLSNQPQHF.